One sample yielded the 10 T cell receptor beta chains listed below, sequenced in a study of blood T cell repertoires in COVID-19. The assay was immunoSEQ multiplex PCR, and TCRdb's table has in-frame clones only and misses some. The sample gives about 190,000 clones, roughly four fifths of which show up once; 13% to 15% is in the top ten. Source material: peripheral blood. The receptors were gathered from a man younger than 45 with active or convalescent COVID-19.

The chain has TRBV10-3 and TRBJ1-4, with no clear D. Germline V lookup: CDR1 ENHRY, CDR2 SYGVKD. V shed 0 bases and J shed 8 bases, with 7 bases lying between them. The CDR3 loop spans 13 amino acids. The CDR3 sequence: CAISESQAEKLFF. In nucleotides, the CDR3 is TGTGCCATCAGTGAGTCGCAGGCGGAAAAACTGTTTTTT.

The V gene is TRBV15, the J gene TRBJ2-5; tentatively, D is TRBD2 (6 bases). The germline gives CDR1 LNHNV, CDR2 YYDKDF (reference sequence). Trimming removed 0 bases at V and 5 bases at J, with 13 bases between. The CDR3 extends over 15 amino acids. The CDR3 bases are TGTGCCACCAGCAGAGATGCTGGCGGGGCGGAGACCCAGTACTTC. Protein: CATSRDAGGAETQYF.

This clone was counted between two and nine times. V is TRBV14 and J is TRBJ1-2; a possible D gene is TRBD1 (5 bases). V lost 3 bases and J 6 bases, leaving 11 bases between the germline ends. Germline V CDR1 and CDR2: SGHDN, FVKESK. The CDR3 is 13 residues long. The CDR3 is CASSHGGGDGYTF. The CDR3 nucleotides read TGTGCCAGCAGCCATGGGGGGGGTGATGGCTACACCTTC.

The V call is TRBV11-3, the J call TRBJ2-1; 14 bases agree with TRBD2. This CDR3 has 16 amino acids. Germline CDR1 SGHNT, CDR2 YENEEA. With 0 bases clipped from V and 6 bases from J, the junction kept 1 base outside the gene matches. The CDR3 DNA follows: TGTGCCAGCAGCTTAGAAGGGACTAGCGGGAGCAATGAGCAGTTCTTC. Translated, it gives CASSLEGTSGSNEQFF. The entire variable domain, with the rest obtained from reference TRBV11-3 and TRBJ2-1, is as follows: EAGVVQSPRYKIIEKKQPVAFWCNPISGHNTLYWYLQNLGQGPELLIRYENEEAVDDSQLPKDRFSAERLKGVDSTLKIQPAELGDSAVYLCASSLEGTSGSNEQFFGPGTRLTVL.

This clone has a single count. V usage is TRBV5-4 and J usage is TRBJ1-2; 10 positions match TRBD1. V trimming: 4 bases; J trimming: 4 bases; junction bases outside the gene matches: 7. There are 15 residues in the CDR3. Germline V lookup: CDR1 SGHNT, CDR2 YYREEE (reference sequence). The CDR3 nucleotides are TGTGCCAGCAGCCTAGAGACAGGGGGCAGCTATGGCTACACCTTC. Protein product: CASSLETGGSYGYTF.

The CDR3 coding sequence is TGTGCCACCAGCAGAGTTGGGAGGGGCTACACCTTC. Amino acid sequence: CATSRVGRGYTF. The chain combines TRBV15 with TRBJ1-2; D gene ambiguous. This CDR3 contains 12 residues. The V end lost 1 base, the J end lost 8 bases, and 8 bases lay between the germline ends. Germline V gene sequence: CDR1 LNHNV, CDR2 YYDKDF (reference sequence).

This clone was seen a handful of times. The rearrangement links TRBV25-1 to TRBJ2-7; possible D gene TRBD2, 7 bases. The V gene lost 1 base and the J gene lost 3 bases, with 22 bases spanning the gap. This CDR3 has 18 amino acids. Germline loops: CDR1 MGHDK, CDR2 SYGVNS. CDR3 sequence reads: CASSESSLYREGNYEQYV. The CDR3 DNA sequence: TGTGCCAGCAGTGAATCCTCGCTCTACAGGGAGGGGAACTACGAGCAGTACGTC.

The V and J genes are TRBV2 and TRBJ1-6, with 9 bases matching TRBD1. The CDR3 length is 14 residues. V trimming: 6 bases; J trimming: 10 bases; junction bases outside the gene matches: 7. CDR1 SNHLY and CDR2 FYNNEI come from the germline V gene. Here the CDR3 DNA reads TGTGCCAGCAGCAAGCGGACAGGGGAATCACCCCTCCACTTT. Protein sequence: CASSKRTGESPLHF.

This clone occurred once. J is TRBJ2-3 and V is TRBV10-1, with unresolved D. This CDR3 comprises 15 residues. Between the trimmed V and J ends, which lost 0 bases and 3 bases, there was a span of 10 bases. Looked up from germline, CDR1 is WNHNN and CDR2 is SYGVQD (reference sequence). DNA of the CDR3: TGCGCCAGCAGTGAGTCGGCAGGCAATACAGATACGCAGTATTTT. Amino acids: CASSESAGNTDTQYF.

The chain links TRBV4-1 to TRBJ1-4; no definite D call. V lost 0 bases and J 8 bases, leaving 19 bases between the germline ends. This CDR3 is built from 17 residues. Germline V gene data show CDR1 as MGHRA and CDR2 as YSYEKL. CDR3 amino acids: CASSQDRSGWKGEKLFF. In DNA, the CDR3 is TGCGCCAGCAGCCAAGATAGGAGCGGGTGGAAAGGAGAAAAACTGTTTTTT.